Sequencing of this T cell receptor delta chain was carried out in a study of γδ T cells in repeated Plasmodium falciparum infection (dated by TCRdb to the early 2020s). Study-level background: The natural-infection arm enrolled Malian children exposed to intense seasonal malaria transmission, compared against age and gender matched Australian children. Malian gammadelta TCR repertoires were analysed cross-sectionally in periods with no transmission and longitudinally across episodes of acute febrile malaria. Samples were collected from controlled-infection subjects at baseline, immediately before selected infections, and 21 days after each infection. Roughly 5 malaria-naive U.S. adults underwent four controlled human malaria infections by bites from P. falciparum NF54-infected Anopheles stephensi mosquitoes over about 640 days. Using both natural infection in Mali and controlled human malaria infection, the study looked at the way repeated Plasmodium falciparum infection shapes the human gammadelta T cell repertoire. What the authors observed across the whole study: Because the controlled-infection cohort was small, analysis of inter-individual variability in gammadelta T cell responses was limited. Vdelta2-negative gammadelta TCR repertoires from Malian children appeared more clonally expanded, less diverse and less shared than those of Australian children. In Vdelta2-negative gammadelta TCR repertoires, which were largely Vdelta1+, repeated controlled infections appeared to drive waves of new clonotype selection. Generalizability was limited because the Malian cohort was drawn from a small rural village of predominantly one ethnic group. Vgamma9/Vdelta2+ TCR repertoires showed a highly stable polyclonal repertoire over time and infection, with many inter-individual overlapping TCRgamma sequences.

For bulk TCR repertoire analysis, Vgamma9/Vdelta2+ and Vdelta2-negative gammadelta T cell populations were flow-sorted out of peripheral blood mononuclear cells. The germline V gene specifies TSWWSYY as CDR1 and QGS as CDR2. Including cysteine and phenylalanine, the CDR3 has 19 amino acids. Here the CDR3 DNA is all that survives: 57 bases in frame from base 1. V is reduced by 1 base and J by 0 bases, leaving a spacing of 21 bases between them. In regard to this clone: The clone's antigen remains unknown. This likely came from a read error, as a far larger clone is one base away. The same CDR3 arises from other DNA sequences in this sample as well.

Libraries came from multiplex PCR. Data came from an Illumina MiSeq. Every sorted gammadelta T cell sample had both its TCR gamma (TRG) and TCR delta (TRD) chains sequenced. In the original analysis: Clonotype tree plots, accumulated frequency of the top 20 clonotypes, diversity index (DI) and D75 metrics were included in the repertoire analyses. TCRdb reprocessed the public reads with the caller CATT; rows with the same DNA were merged afterwards. For this entry, the V and J calls and clone size follow TCRdb and not the study's own pipeline. Here the sample has over 55,000 delta-chain clones; around 1.5% occur a single time. Of the sample, about 15% falls within the top ten clones.

This chain is built from TRDV1 and TRDJ1, with no confidently assigned D gene. The TCR was taken from a pool of human donors (malaria-infected and uninfected, not separated). Source material: gamma-delta T cells from blood. The CDR3 protein sequence reads: CALGEHKGVLGPYTDKLIF. The nucleotide sequence reads as follows: TGTGCTCTTGGGGAACACAAGGGAGTACTAGGGCCGTACACCGATAAACTCATCTTT.